These 25 T cell receptor beta chains originate from one sample sequenced in a study of CD8 T cells in ankylosing spondylitis. TCRdb itself ran the 5' RACE reads through MiXCR, one entry per CDR3 protein. Here the sample spans under 850,000 distinct CDR3 sequences, under 20% being singletons. Findings and caveats of the study: Seemingly characteristic of ankylosing spondylitis blood was a TCR beta motif consisting of fewer than 10 highly homologous variants.

No cognate antigen is known for these TCRs. The sample consisted of blood, either unsorted or a sorted T cell fraction (not recorded which). The receptors were gathered from a male donor with ankylosing spondylitis.

Only a few counts were recorded for this clonotype. The chain employs TRBV10-3 and TRBJ2-3; TRBD2 aligns across 16 bases. With V trimmed by 10 bases and J by 4 bases, 8 bases remained unmatched. CDR3 length: 16 residues. Germline assignment: CDR1 ENHRY and CDR2 SYGVKD. The CDR3 protein is CATAAGLAGGPDTQYF. The CDR3 DNA reads as TGTGCCACGGCCGCGGGACTAGCGGGAGGGCCAGATACGCAGTATTTT.

This clonotype was seen a handful of times. The rearrangement links TRBV2 to TRBJ1-1; no definite D call. V lost 2 bases and J lost 7, with 11 bases in between. The CDR3 has 13 residues. Germline V gives CDR1 SNHLY, CDR2 FYNNEI. The CDR3 loop is CASSERETVEAFF. The CDR3 nucleotides read TGTGCCAGCAGTGAAAGGGAGACCGTTGAAGCTTTCTTT.

This clonotype was observed a few times. This chain connects TRBV20-1 to TRBJ2-3; D possibly corresponds to TRBD1 (6 bases). This CDR3 is 12 amino acids long. Trimming shortened V by 7 bases and J by 1 base, and 9 bases separated the two germline ends. CDR1 DFQATT and CDR2 SNEGSKA come from the germline V gene (reference sequence). The CDR3 bases are TGCAGTGGGGACACCCGCACAGATACGCAGTATTTT. Its translation: CSGDTRTDTQYF.

This sequence joins TRBV28 and TRBJ2-7; 10 bases agree with TRBD2. CDR1 is MDHEN and CDR2 is SYDVKM in the germline V gene. The ends lost 2 bases at V and 2 bases at J; junction bases unmatched: 12. The length of the CDR3 is 18 residues. The DNA of the CDR3 is TGTGCCAGCAGTTTAGGGTTAGCGGGAGGTCCTAGAACCTACGAGCAGTACTTC. Encoded protein: CASSLGLAGGPRTYEQYF.

This chain uses TRBV19 with TRBJ2-1, with no clear D. The V gene lost 9 bases and the J gene lost 0 bases, with 18 bases spanning the gap. The CDR3 is 16 amino acids. CDR1 and CDR2 from the germline V gene are LNHDA and SQIVND (reference sequence). This CDR3 reads CASTYGGPSSYNEQFF. In DNA, the CDR3 is TGTGCCAGCACCTACGGCGGCCCGAGCTCCTACAATGAGCAGTTCTTC.

The chain has TRBV4-3 and TRBJ2-5; D is perhaps TRBD1 (5 bases). The CDR3 contains 15 residues. Trimming took off 0 bases at V and 3 bases at J, with 11 bases between the two ends. Germline CDR1 LGHNA, CDR2 YSLEER. CDR3 protein: CASSQEPGQEETQYF. The CDR3, as DNA: TGCGCCAGCAGCCAAGAGCCAGGGCAGGAAGAGACCCAGTACTTC.

The chain has TRBV20-1 and TRBJ1-2; weak D call: TRBD1 (6 bases). Per germline, CDR1 DFQATT and CDR2 SNEGSKA (reference sequence). V lost 0 bases and J lost 0, with 11 bases in between. The length of the CDR3 is 15 residues. CDR3 in amino acids: CSARDLAGANYGYTF. CDR3 sequence (DNA): TGCAGTGCTAGAGATCTGGCAGGGGCTAACTATGGCTACACCTTC.

V usage is TRBV15 and J usage is TRBJ2-3; 8 bases map to TRBD1. CDR3 length: 16 amino acids. Germline V gene data show CDR1 as LNHNV and CDR2 as YYDKDF (reference sequence). The ends lost 1 base at V and 2 bases at J; junction bases unmatched: 5. The CDR3 protein is CATSRGQGALTDTQYF. CDR3 sequence (DNA): TGTGCCACCAGCAGAGGTCAGGGGGCCCTCACAGATACGCAGTATTTT.

This clonotype was detected a few times. The gene calls are TRBV27 and TRBJ1-4; D is unclear. Germline CDR1 and CDR2: MNHEY and SMNVEV (reference sequence). This CDR3 spans 13 amino acids. Trimming took 4 bases from V and 8 from J, leaving 11 bases between them. Here the CDR3 DNA reads TGTGCCAGCAGTTACGGCGTCGGGGAAAAACTGTTTTTT. Protein sequence: CASSYGVGEKLFF.

The chain uses TRBV9 and TRBJ2-1, with 12 bases lining up with TRBD2. The V and J ends lost 0 bases and 8 bases, in that order; junction bases with no gene match: 6. The CDR3 has 16 residues. Germline-derived CDR1 and CDR2 are SGDLS and YYNGEE. For the CDR3, the DNA is TGTGCCAGCAGCGTAGGGTGGCTAGCGGGAGGGGATGAGCAGTTCTTC. It encodes CASSVGWLAGGDEQFF.

This clonotype turned up a few times. The chain joins TRBV12-3 or TRBV12-4 to TRBJ2-7; D is possibly TRBD1 or TRBD2 (6 bases each). The germline V and J ends were trimmed by 6 bases and 1 base, with 13 bases remaining between them. The CDR3 consists of 14 residues. The DNA of the CDR3 is TGTGCCAGCAGGAGAGGGGGGCAGTCCTACGAGCAGTACTTC. This gives the protein CASRRGGQSYEQYF.

The chain links TRBV12-3 or TRBV12-4 to TRBJ2-3; 13 positions match TRBD2. The CDR3 extends over 16 amino acids. J lost 4 bases, V lost 2 bases, and 3 bases had no gene match. The CDR3 DNA follows: TGTGCCAGCAGTTTAAACGGACTAGCGGGAGCAGATACGCAGTATTTT. Protein sequence: CASSLNGLAGADTQYF.

Here the CDR3 reads CASTRGVDRPVGTQYF. As DNA, the CDR3 is TGTGCCAGCACCCGTGGGGTTGACAGACCGGTTGGGACCCAGTACTTC. The chain recombines TRBV5-6 with TRBJ2-5; D is perhaps TRBD1 (5 bases). The CDR3 extends over 16 amino acids. Trimming pared 6 bases from V and 7 bases from J, leaving 25 bases between. Germline CDR1 and CDR2: SGHDT and YYEEEE.

The chain recombines TRBV28 with TRBJ2-7; 10 nucleotides match TRBD1. CDR1 and CDR2 (germline): MDHEN, SYDVKM. V dropped 6 bases and J dropped 3; count of bases not matched to a gene: 5. There are 14 residues in the CDR3. CDR3 in DNA: TGTGCCAGCAGGTTGACAGGGGGCTACTACGAGCAGTACTTC. This gives the protein CASRLTGGYYEQYF.

This clonotype was counted between two and nine times. The chain couples TRBV5-6 to TRBJ1-6, with D perhaps TRBD1 (6 bases). Germline-derived CDR1 and CDR2 are SGHDT and YYEEEE. The CDR3 is 14 amino acids. V lost 2 bases and J 9 bases, leaving 12 bases between the germline ends. The CDR3 loop reads CASSFWQGSSPLHF. The CDR3 DNA reads TGTGCCAGCAGCTTTTGGCAGGGGAGTTCACCCCTCCACTTT. Combining the CDR3 with reference TRBV5-6 and TRBJ1-6 gives the whole variable domain DAGVTQSPTHLIKTRGQQVTLRCSPKSGHDTVSWYQQALGQGPQFIFQYYEEEERQRGNFPDRFSGHQFPNYSSELNVNALLLGDSALYLCASSFWQGSSPLHFGNGTRLTVT.

The sample holds many counts of this clonotype. The chain links TRBV12-3 or TRBV12-4 to TRBJ1-5; maybe TRBD1 (6 bases). Trimming cost V 5 bases and J 4 bases, with 6 bases left between them. This CDR3 region has 12 residues. Here the CDR3 reads CASSRGNQPQHF. CDR3 nucleotide sequence: TGTGCCAGCAGTAGGGGGAATCAGCCCCAGCATTTT.

In its sample, this clonotype was seen many times. The CDR3 reads CASSLTGPNEKLFF. Here the CDR3 DNA reads TGTGCCAGCAGCCTGACAGGGCCTAATGAAAAACTGTTTTTT. This chain uses TRBV7-9 with TRBJ1-4, with 7 positions matching TRBD1. V dropped 5 bases and J dropped 3; count of bases not matched to a gene: 3. This CDR3 comprises 14 residues. The germline V gene encodes CDR1 SEHNR and CDR2 FQNEAQ (reference sequence). Full variable domain (remainder filled in from reference TRBV7-9 and TRBJ1-4): DTGVSQNPRHKITKRGQNVTFRCDPISEHNRLYWYRQTLGQGPEFLTYFQNEAQLEKSRLLSDRFSAERPKGSFSTLEIQRTEQGDSAMYLCASSLTGPNEKLFFGSGTQLSVL.

V gene TRBV5-6 combines with J gene TRBJ1-1, with D perhaps TRBD1 (5 bases). Trimming cost V 1 base and J 0 bases, with 13 bases left between them. The CDR3 loop spans 16 amino acids. Germline V gene lookup returns CDR1 SGHDT and CDR2 YYEEEE. The CDR3 nucleotides are TGTGCCAGCAGCTTGATTTCAGGGACGGTGAACACTGAAGCTTTCTTT. Translated: CASSLISGTVNTEAFF. Based on the CDR3 plus reference TRBV5-6 and TRBJ1-1, the full variable domain is DAGVTQSPTHLIKTRGQQVTLRCSPKSGHDTVSWYQQALGQGPQFIFQYYEEEERQRGNFPDRFSGHQFPNYSSELNVNALLLGDSALYLCASSLISGTVNTEAFFGQGTRLTVV.

The chain links TRBV29-1 to TRBJ2-7, with 11 bases lining up with TRBD2. Germline lookup yields CDR1 SQVTM and CDR2 ANQGSEA. This CDR3 contains 14 residues. V shed 2 bases, J shed 7 bases, and the junction held 7 bases outside the gene matches. CDR3 region: CSVELSSGGVEQYF. The CDR3 DNA reads TGCAGCGTTGAACTGAGTAGCGGGGGGGTTGAGCAGTACTTC.

The chain has TRBV27 and TRBJ1-2; D is unclear. Deletions cut 6 bases from V and 4 bases from J, with 15 bases between. Germline V lookup: CDR1 MNHEY, CDR2 SMNVEV (reference sequence). CDR3 length equals 14 residues. CDR3 sequence: CASSRRQDLYGYTF. CDR3 sequence (DNA): TGTGCCAGCAGCCGCCGGCAGGACCTCTATGGCTACACCTTC.

This clonotype came up a few times. V is TRBV12-5 and J is TRBJ2-5, with 7 bases aligning to TRBD1. The CDR3 totals 13 residues. V trimming: 4 bases; J trimming: 2 bases; junction bases outside the gene matches: 1. Germline loops: CDR1 LGHNT, CDR2 FRNRAP. The CDR3, as DNA: TGTGCTAGTGGTTCGGGACAGCAAGAGACCCAGTACTTC. It codes for CASGSGQQETQYF.

The DNA for the CDR3 is TGTGCCAGCAGCAGGGGACTAATCCCCTTTTACGAGCAGTACTTC. Protein: CASSRGLIPFYEQYF. The genes are TRBV11-2 and TRBJ2-7; 7 bases are shared with TRBD2. After removal of 5 bases from V and 4 bases from J, the junction contained 11 bases not matched to a gene. The CDR3 length is 15 residues. Germline-derived CDR1 and CDR2 are SGHAT and FQNNGV.

Only a few counts were recorded for this clonotype. This CDR3 is CATSRGPALEEGDTQYF. The CDR3 DNA reads TGTGCCACCAGCAGAGGCCCAGCCCTGGAGGAAGGGGATACGCAGTATTTT. The chain couples TRBV15 to TRBJ2-3, with D maybe TRBD2 (5 bases). There are 17 residues in the CDR3. The V end lost 1 base, the J end lost 6 bases, and 20 bases lay between the germline ends. Germline CDR1 reads LNHNV; CDR2 reads YYDKDF (reference sequence).

This clonotype occurred many times. The rearrangement links TRBV5-1 to TRBJ1-1, with TRBD1 as a possible D gene (5 bases). CDR3 size: 14 residues. Germline CDR1 and CDR2: SGHRS and YFSETQ. V was shortened by 1 base and J by 3 bases, with 10 bases between the two germline ends. The CDR3 DNA is TGCGCCAGCAGCTTGTTGGGGGTGGACACTGAAGCTTTCTTT. Translated: CASSLLGVDTEAFF.

The chain has TRBV3-1 and TRBJ2-6, with D perhaps matching TRBD2 (6 bases). The length of the CDR3 is 19 residues. V shed 4 bases and J shed 4 bases, with 23 bases lying between them. Germline loops: CDR1 LGHDT, CDR2 YNNKEL (reference sequence). CDR3 protein: CASSPKDVRTGAGANVLTF. In DNA, the CDR3 is TGTGCCAGCAGCCCCAAGGACGTACGAACGGGAGCGGGGGCCAACGTCCTGACTTTC.